Listed below are T cell receptor beta chains from one sample, sequenced in a study of blood T cell repertoires in COVID-19. Method: immunoSEQ multiplex PCR; TCRdb's copy keeps in-frame clones and lacks some. The sample shows about 50,000 clones, roughly 85% of them seen only once. Sequenced sample: peripheral blood. These receptor sequences come from a man between 65 and 79 years old with acute or convalescent COVID-19. Each CDR3 is given with its conserved first and last residue. Each record gives: CDR3 DNA, CDR3 protein, J gene, V gene, D gene. A D gene is named only where the DNA matches it firmly.

CDR3 DNA: TGTGCCAGCTCACCAGGTGCGACAGGGACAGATACGCAGTATTTT; CDR3 protein: CASSPGATGTDTQYF; J gene: TRBJ2-3; V gene: TRBV18; D gene: TRBD1
CDR3 DNA: TGTGCCAGCAGCCAACTACACAGGGGGACGGGGAACACTGAAGCTTTCTTT; CDR3 protein: CASSQLHRGTGNTEAFF; J gene: TRBJ1-1; V gene: TRBV14; D gene: TRBD1
CDR3 DNA: TGTGTCAGAAGCTTAGCGGAACCCCGCGGAGCGAACACCGGGGAGCTGTTTTTT; CDR3 protein: CVRSLAEPRGANTGELFF; J gene: TRBJ2-2; V gene: TRBV7-5; D gene: .
CDR3 DNA: TGCGCCAGCAGCCGCATACCCACAGCCCATGGCTACACCTTC; CDR3 protein: CASSRIPTAHGYTF; J gene: TRBJ1-2; V gene: TRBV4-1; D gene: .
CDR3 DNA: TGTGCCAGTAGCCTGTCCACCGACACAGGGTATGGCTACACCTTC; CDR3 protein: CASSLSTDTGYGYTF; J gene: TRBJ1-2; V gene: TRBV19; D gene: .
CDR3 DNA: TGTGCCAGCAGCCATCCAGGGTCAGCGCTAACCAACTACGAGCAGTACTTC; CDR3 protein: CASSHPGSALTNYEQYF; J gene: TRBJ2-7; V gene: TRBV3-1/TRBV3-2; D gene: .
CDR3 DNA: TGTGCCAGCAGTAACTCTGCTGCAGCTTTCTTT; CDR3 protein: CASSNSAAAFF; J gene: TRBJ1-1; V gene: TRBV28; D gene: .
CDR3 DNA: TGTGCCTGGAGTGGAGGGCCCGGCAACACCATATATTTT; CDR3 protein: CAWSGGPGNTIYF; J gene: TRBJ1-3; V gene: TRBV30; D gene: .
CDR3 DNA: TGTGCCACATCCGACAAGACAGATACGCAGTATTTT; CDR3 protein: CATSDKTDTQYF; J gene: TRBJ2-3; V gene: TRBV6-6; D gene: .
CDR3 DNA: TGCGCCAGCGCTAGGACTAGCGGGAGCTCCTACAATGAGCAGTTCTTC; CDR3 protein: CASARTSGSSYNEQFF; J gene: TRBJ2-1; V gene: TRBV10-1; D gene: TRBD2
CDR3 DNA: TGTGCCAGCCAAGACAGTCAGATCAATCAGCCCCAGCATTTT; CDR3 protein: CASQDSQINQPQHF; J gene: TRBJ1-5; V gene: TRBV6-5; D gene: .
CDR3 DNA: TGTGCCAGCAGTGGGAGAGACCTAGCGGCCTCCTACAATGAGCAGTTCTTC; CDR3 protein: CASSGRDLAASYNEQFF; J gene: TRBJ2-1; V gene: TRBV6-4; D gene: TRBD2
CDR3 DNA: TGTGCCAGCAGCTATTCCCCCTCGCTAGGCCCTTTCTTAGGTACGCAGTATTTT; CDR3 protein: CASSYSPSLGPFLGTQYF; J gene: TRBJ2-3; V gene: TRBV5-6; D gene: .
CDR3 DNA: TGTGCCAGCACCAGAATAGGTGACCTAGCGGAGGAGCAGTACTTC; CDR3 protein: CASTRIGDLAEEQYF; J gene: TRBJ2-7; V gene: TRBV7-8; D gene: TRBD2
CDR3 DNA: TGTGCTATCCAGGGCGGGAGGGCCGGAGAGCAGTTCTTC; CDR3 protein: CAIQGGRAGEQFF; J gene: TRBJ2-1; V gene: TRBV6-6; D gene: TRBD2
CDR3 DNA: TGTGCCAGCATTGGGACAGGGGGAATCACTGAAGCTTTCTTT; CDR3 protein: CASIGTGGITEAFF; J gene: TRBJ1-1; V gene: TRBV5-6; D gene: TRBD1
CDR3 DNA: TGTGCCTGGACGACAGGGGCTTTTGGCTACACCTTC; CDR3 protein: CAWTTGAFGYTF; J gene: TRBJ1-2; V gene: TRBV30; D gene: TRBD1